One and the same sample provided the 8 T cell receptor beta chains below, sequenced in a study of T-cell memory formation after mild COVID-19. TCRdb independently ran MiXCR on the 5' RACE reads; one entry per CDR3 protein. Seen here are about 280,000 distinct CDR3 sequences, around 8% observed once, and the top ten hold approximately 23%. The sequenced sample was PBMCs or a T cell subset sorted from them (not recorded which). The receptors shown here come from a young man who had mild COVID-19 (a few samples of this study predate the infection). Cell type and time point are not known.

This chain connects TRBV5-6 to TRBJ2-7; D may match TRBD1 or TRBD2 (6 bases each). The CDR3 is made up of 15 amino acids. Germline V lookup: CDR1 SGHDT, CDR2 YYEEEE. V lost 6 bases to trimming and J lost 7 bases, with 23 bases between them. The chain's CDR3 is CASTTRGRPLLEQYF. The CDR3 region has the DNA TGTGCCAGCACCACTCGGGGGCGGCCCCTTTTAGAGCAGTACTTC.

The rearrangement uses TRBV5-5 and TRBJ2-2, with TRBD1 matching 7 bases. CDR1 is SGHKS, CDR2 YYEKEE, per germline (reference sequence). This CDR3 is built from 14 residues. Germline trimming cut 2 bases from V and 9 bases from J; bases unmatched to any gene: 7. In DNA, the CDR3 is TGTGCCAGCAGCTTAAACAGGGGAAACCGGGAGCTGTTTTTT. This sequence encodes CASSLNRGNRELFF.

CDR3 amino acids: CASSQSSLNTEAFF. The CDR3 DNA sequence: TGTGCCAGCAGCCAGTCGAGTCTGAACACTGAAGCTTTCTTT. The chain employs TRBV9 and TRBJ1-1; no clear D gene. CDR3 length equals 14 residues. The germline CDR1 and CDR2 sequences are SGDLS and YYNGEE. V lost 4 bases, J lost 0 bases, and 10 bases lay in between.

This clonotype was picked up many times. The V call is TRBV7-2, the J call TRBJ2-7; no clear D gene. The CDR3 has 13 residues. The germline CDR1 and CDR2 sequences are SGHTA and FQGNSA. The V gene lost 1 base and the J gene lost 6 bases, with 10 bases spanning the gap. The CDR3 loop is CASSLVGYGEQYV. CDR3 bases: TGTGCCAGCAGCTTAGTGGGGTATGGCGAGCAGTACGTC.

CDR3 amino acids: CASSLEHPSSYEQYF. CDR3 DNA sequence: TGTGCCAGCAGTTTAGAACACCCGAGCTCCTACGAGCAGTACTTC. The chain couples TRBV12-3 or TRBV12-4 to TRBJ2-7; the D is unclear. V gave up 1 base and J gave up 0 bases, with 10 bases separating them. The CDR3 totals 15 residues.

This clonotype showed up many times. CDR3 sequence: CASSLLGRESTNEQFF. The CDR3 bases are TGCGCCAGCAGCCTCTTAGGACGAGAGAGTACAAATGAGCAGTTCTTC. J is TRBJ2-1 and V is TRBV4-3; D uncertain. The length of the CDR3 is 16 residues. Germline values: CDR1 LGHNA, CDR2 YSLEER. V lost 4 bases to trimming and J lost 7 bases, with 20 bases between them.

This chain uses TRBV5-1 with TRBJ1-4, with D possibly being TRBD1 (6 bases). With 1 base removed from V and 7 bases from J, the gap between germline ends came to 11 bases. Germline assignment: CDR1 SGHRS and CDR2 YFSETQ. There are 14 residues in the CDR3. The CDR3 loop reads CASSLNRDAEKLFF. In DNA form, the CDR3 reads TGCGCCAGCAGCTTGAACAGGGATGCTGAAAAACTGTTTTTT.

This clonotype has more than one count but fewer than ten. V and J are TRBV7-2 and TRBJ1-5, with no clear D. The germline V and J ends were trimmed by 2 bases and 6 bases, with 8 bases remaining between them. Germline CDR1 and CDR2: SGHTA and FQGNSA. CDR3 size: 13 residues. The CDR3 DNA reads as TGTGCCAGCAGCTTATCCCCTGCTCAGCCCCAGCATTTT. This translates into CASSLSPAQPQHF.